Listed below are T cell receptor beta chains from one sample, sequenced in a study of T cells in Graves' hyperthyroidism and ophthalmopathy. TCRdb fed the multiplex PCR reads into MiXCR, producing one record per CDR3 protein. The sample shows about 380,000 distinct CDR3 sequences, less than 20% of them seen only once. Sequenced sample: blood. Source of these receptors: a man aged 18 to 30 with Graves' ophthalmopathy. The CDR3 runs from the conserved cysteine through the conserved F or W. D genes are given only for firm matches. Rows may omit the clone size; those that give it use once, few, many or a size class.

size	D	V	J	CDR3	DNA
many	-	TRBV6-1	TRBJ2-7	CASSEWDNYEQYF	TGTGCCAGCAGTGAATGGGACAACTACGAGCAGTACTTC
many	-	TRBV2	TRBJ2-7	CASSEARGYEQYF	TGTGCCAGCAGTGAAGCCAGAGGCTACGAGCAGTACTTC
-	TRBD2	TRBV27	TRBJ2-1	CASSPRGLAGVHNEQFF	TGTGCCAGCAGTCCCCGTGGACTAGCGGGGGTCCACAATGAGCAGTTCTTC
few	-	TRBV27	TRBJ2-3	CASRPTVGAPVRDTQYF	TGTGCCAGCAGACCGACGGTGGGGGCTCCTGTCAGGGATACGCAGTATTTT
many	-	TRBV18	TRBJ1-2	CASSPREGTNGYTF	TGTGCCAGCTCACCTCGGGAAGGGACAAATGGCTACACCTTC
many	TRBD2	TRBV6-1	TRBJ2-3	CASSPWTSGVDTQYF	TGTGCCAGCAGTCCTTGGACTAGCGGGGTCGATACGCAGTATTTT
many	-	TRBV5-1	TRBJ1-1	CASSLGRTDTEAFF	TGCGCCAGCAGCTTGGGTCGGACGGACACTGAAGCTTTCTTT
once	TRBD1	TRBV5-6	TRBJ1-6	CASSVGQDDNSPLHF	TGTGCCAGCAGCGTGGGACAGGACGATAATTCACCCCTCCACTTT
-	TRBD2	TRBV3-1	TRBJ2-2	CASSQGLAGGGGELFF	TGTGCCAGCAGCCAAGGACTAGCGGGGGGAGGAGGGGAGCTGTTTTTT
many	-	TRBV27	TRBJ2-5	CASRKFSGVRDYQETQYF	TGTGCCAGCAGAAAATTTTCTGGGGTCAGAGATTACCAAGAGACCCAGTACTTC
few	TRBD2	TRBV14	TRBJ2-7	CASSGNSGGAKSREQYF	TGTGCCAGCAGCGGGAATAGCGGGGGGGCGAAGTCTCGGGAGCAGTACTTC
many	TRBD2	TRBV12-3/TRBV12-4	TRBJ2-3	CASRSSGGAADTQYF	TGTGCCAGCAGAAGTAGCGGGGGGGCCGCAGATACGCAGTATTTT
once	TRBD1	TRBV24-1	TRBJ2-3	CATSDFPTGTGGADTQYF	TGTGCCACCAGTGATTTCCCAACCGGGACAGGGGGCGCGGATACGCAGTATTTT
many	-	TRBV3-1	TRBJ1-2	CASSQVNGYTF	TGTGCCAGCAGCCAAGTCAATGGCTACACCTTC
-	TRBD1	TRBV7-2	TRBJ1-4	CASSADRGRGEKLFF	TGTGCCAGCAGCGCGGACAGGGGTCGGGGTGAAAAACTGTTTTTT
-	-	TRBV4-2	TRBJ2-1	CASSQANEQFF	TGTGCCAGCAGCCAAGCTAATGAGCAGTTCTTC
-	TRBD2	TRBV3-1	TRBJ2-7	CASSRPGLAGTGEQYF	TGTGCCAGCAGCCGCCCGGGACTAGCGGGGACGGGTGAGCAGTACTTC
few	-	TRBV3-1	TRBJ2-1	CASSQVPPGQHTNEQFF	TGTGCCAGCAGCCAAGTCCCCCCGGGACAACACACCAATGAGCAGTTCTTC
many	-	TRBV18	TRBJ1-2	CASSPQDGDRGYTF	TGTGCCAGCTCACCACAGGACGGCGATCGGGGCTACACCTTC
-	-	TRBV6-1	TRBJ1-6	CASSKGSSPLHF	TGTGCCAGCAGTAAAGGATCTTCACCCCTCCACTTT
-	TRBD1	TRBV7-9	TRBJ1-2	CASSPPRTGYGYTF	TGTGCCAGCAGCCCCCCCCGGACAGGGTATGGCTACACCTTC
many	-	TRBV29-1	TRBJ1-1	CSVDRGNTEAFF	TGCAGCGTGGACCGGGGTAACACTGAAGCTTTCTTT
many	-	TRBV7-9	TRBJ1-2	CASSLAGAGYTF	TGTGCCAGCAGCTTAGCCGGGGCTGGCTACACCTTC
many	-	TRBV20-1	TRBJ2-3	CSAIATHLDTDTQYF	TGCAGTGCAATTGCAACTCATCTAGACACAGATACGCAGTATTTT
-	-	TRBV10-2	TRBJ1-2	CASTNPRQDYGYTF	TGCGCCAGCACCAACCCCCGACAGGACTATGGCTACACCTTC
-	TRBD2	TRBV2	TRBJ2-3	CASSEFRGGGTDTQYF	TGTGCCAGCAGTGAATTTCGCGGGGGAGGAACAGATACGCAGTATTTT
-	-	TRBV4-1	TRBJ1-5	CASSQEDRHQPQHF	TGCGCCAGCAGCCAAGAGGACAGACATCAGCCCCAGCATTTT
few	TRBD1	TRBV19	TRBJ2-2	CASSTSLLYRGRGTGELFF	TGTGCCAGTAGTACATCCCTCCTTTACAGGGGGCGAGGGACCGGGGAGCTGTTTTTT
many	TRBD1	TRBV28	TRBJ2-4	CASSQQGAGIYIQYF	TGTGCCAGCAGTCAACAGGGGGCGGGGATATACATTCAGTACTTC
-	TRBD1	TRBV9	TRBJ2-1	CASSGTGTGDNEQFF	TGTGCCAGCAGCGGAACCGGGACAGGGGACAATGAGCAGTTCTTC
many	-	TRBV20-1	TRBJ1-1	CSANPQLNTEAFF	TGCAGTGCCAACCCCCAACTGAACACTGAAGCTTTCTTT
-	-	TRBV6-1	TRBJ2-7	CASNPGDIYEQYF	TGTGCCAGCAATCCGGGAGATATCTACGAGCAGTACTTC
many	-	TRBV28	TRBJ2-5	CASIKNRAQETQYF	TGTGCCAGCATTAAGAACAGGGCCCAGGAGACCCAGTACTTC
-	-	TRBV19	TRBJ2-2	CATTGLSAGELFF	TGTGCCACTACGGGGCTTTCGGCCGGGGAGCTGTTTTTT
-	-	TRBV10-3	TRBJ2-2	CATGAEWQGTGELFF	TGTGCCACCGGGGCGGAATGGCAAGGCACCGGGGAGCTGTTTTTT
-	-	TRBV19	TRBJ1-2	CASTPLRVGYGYTF	TGTGCCAGTACCCCTTTGAGGGTGGGCTATGGCTACACCTTC
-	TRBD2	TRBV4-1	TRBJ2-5	CASSQVGEGGTQYF	TGCGCCAGCAGCCAAGTAGGGGAGGGAGGGACCCAGTACTTC
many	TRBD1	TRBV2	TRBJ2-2	CASSVTGVSTGELFF	TGTGCCAGCAGCGTTACAGGGGTTAGCACCGGGGAGCTGTTTTTT
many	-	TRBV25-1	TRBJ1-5	CASSPSGGRGQPQHF	TGTGCCAGCAGTCCATCGGGGGGGCGAGGTCAGCCCCAGCATTTT
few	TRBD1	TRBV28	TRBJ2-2	CASKRQGGTGELFF	TGTGCCAGCAAACGACAGGGGGGAACCGGGGAGCTGTTTTTT
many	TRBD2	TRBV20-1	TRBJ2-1	CSARTTSGGYNEQFF	TGCAGTGCTAGGACAACTAGCGGGGGATACAATGAGCAGTTCTTC
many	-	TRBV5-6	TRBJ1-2	CASSPLIESYGYTF	TGTGCCAGCTCTCCCCTCATAGAGTCCTATGGCTACACCTTC